This TCR beta chain was found in a study of blood T cell repertoires in COVID-19. Study context: Sites in the United States, Italy and Spain provided acute and convalescent COVID-19 samples.

The CDR3 runs 18 residues. V was clipped by 6 bases and J by 1 base; unmatched bases: 12. Germline values: CDR1 KGHDR, CDR2 SFDVKD. The data were produced by immunoSEQ multiplex PCR, yet TCRdb's version contains in-frame clones alone and is incomplete. The profile shows 7,000 to 9,500 clones, around four fifths of them singletons. V and J are TRBV24-1 and TRBJ2-1; 9 bases fit TRBD2. This TCR came from a human donor in a cohort sampled during active COVID-19. Sample: peripheral blood. CDR3 sequence (DNA): TGTGCCACCAGTTCCCGAGGGCGGGGGGGCCTATCCTACAATGAGCAGTTCTTC. Translation: CATSSRGRGGLSYNEQFF.